One TCR beta chain is described in this entry. Its antigen remains unidentified. The length of the CDR3 is 18 residues. With 8 bases clipped from V and 1 base from J, the junction kept 20 bases outside the gene matches. Germline V gene lookup returns CDR1 GTSNPN and CDR2 SVGIG (reference sequence). The source of the sample is a study of T cell responses to AZD1222 COVID-19 vaccine. Study as a whole: Samples with a second dose at about 4 or about 12 weeks were pooled together.

The study, taken as a whole, reports: Recipients of two AZD1222 doses showed rising Spike-specific TCR breadth and depth. CD4 TCRs linked to vaccination spanned spike, dominating at 160-218 and 743-854.

The data were produced by immunoSEQ multiplex PCR, yet TCRdb's version contains in-frame clones alone and is incomplete. The sample lists 150,000 to 200,000 clones, approximately 91% seen once, with around 5.2% in the top ten. Sequenced material: peripheral blood, taken on day 0 of AZD1222 vaccination. The chain couples TRBV30 to TRBJ2-4; 7 bases are shared with TRBD2. The TCR was taken from an adult in good health. CDR3 residues: CAQEPSGGSLEAKNIQYF. CDR3 bases: TGTGCCCAAGAACCTAGTGGCGGGAGTCTTGAGGCCAAAAACATTCAGTACTTC.